These 13 T cell receptor beta chains were sequenced from one sample in a study of CXCR3-negative and CXCR3-positive naive CD8 T cells. Study-level findings and limits: For CXCR3-positive naive cells, TRB CDR3s were more hydrophobic than those of CXCR3-negative naive cells.

These receptors have no known antigen. Libraries of TRB cDNA were made by 5' RACE and carried UMIs. From its re-call of the 5' RACE reads, TCRdb lists each CDR3 protein once, without DNA. In total, the table holds 130,000 to 150,000 distinct CDR3 sequences. The sample taken for sequencing was naive CXCR3+ CD8+ T cells from blood. Subset of the sample: CD45RO-CCR7+CD27+CD95- naive CD8+ T cells expressing CXCR3 (TNR3+). The receptors shown here come from a human donor in good health. Some clones in this sample may be carry-over from other donors' samples.

The chain employs TRBV4-3 and TRBJ2-1; TCRdb's assignment of TRBD2 cannot be checked, as there is no DNA. The CDR3 length is 17 residues. In germline, CDR1 is LGHNA, CDR2 YSLEER. The CDR3 loop reads CASSQVSGGAGWNEQFF.

The genes are TRBV29-1 and TRBJ2-1. CDR1 and CDR2 (germline): SQVTM, ANQGSEA. CDR3 length: 13 residues. CDR3 amino acids: CSLGGANYNEQFF.

V usage is TRBV28 and J usage is TRBJ2-5; lacking DNA, the TRBD2 call made by TCRdb goes unchecked. This CDR3 has 16 amino acids. CDR1 and CDR2 from the germline V gene are MDHEN and SYDVKM. Here the CDR3 reads CATSGTSGAYQETQYF.

The chain employs TRBV4-1 and TRBJ2-1; TCRdb picks TRBD2, but there is no DNA to check that call. There are 17 residues in the CDR3. Germline CDR1 reads MGHRA; CDR2 reads YSYEKL. The CDR3 spells CASSQEGGSGGYNEQFF.

This chain connects TRBV28 to TRBJ1-6; TCRdb's D call, TRBD1, is unchecked because there is no DNA. The germline V gene has CDR1 MDHEN and CDR2 SYDVKM. The CDR3 contains 16 residues. The CDR3 is CASSLSLSGGNSPLHF. The complete variable domain, with remaining parts taken from reference TRBV28 and TRBJ1-6, reads DVKVTQSSRYLVKRTGEKVFLECVQDMDHENMFWYRQDPGLGLRLIYFSYDVKMKEKGDIPEGYSVSREKKERFSLILESASTNQTSMYLCASSLSLSGGNSPLHFGNGTRLTVT.

The chain is built from TRBV7-6 and TRBJ2-2; the TCRdb call, TRBD1, lacks DNA for checking. Germline loops: CDR1 SGHVS, CDR2 FNYEAQ. The CDR3 spans 13 residues. CDR3 protein: CASRGQGAGELFF.

This sequence joins TRBV12-5 and TRBJ1-2. This CDR3 has 14 residues. CDR1 and CDR2 from the germline V gene are LGHNT and FRNRAP. CDR3 sequence reads: CASGFDSGLGGYTF.

This CDR3 reads CATHRAWNEKLFF. The J gene is TRBJ1-4, the V gene TRBV7-8. Germline CDR1 and CDR2: SGHVS and FQNEAQ. The CDR3 spans 13 residues.

V usage is TRBV6-5 and J usage is TRBJ2-3; TCRdb picks TRBD1, but there is no DNA to check that call. This CDR3 comprises 16 residues. CDR1 and CDR2 from the germline V gene are MNHEY and SVGAGI. The CDR3 sequence: CASSYRVTGETDTQYF.

V and J are TRBV9 and TRBJ2-7; there is no DNA to check the TCRdb D call of TRBD1. Germline CDR1 is SGDLS and CDR2 is YYNGEE. The CDR3 contains 14 residues. This chain's CDR3 is CASSAGTGDYEQYF.

This rearrangement joins TRBV11-2 to TRBJ2-7. Germline loops: CDR1 SGHAT, CDR2 FQNNGV. The CDR3 runs to 13 residues. CDR3 in amino acids: CASSFGNSYEQYF.

The chain has TRBV11-2 and TRBJ2-4; TCRdb calls TRBD1, which cannot be checked without DNA. Looked up from germline, CDR1 is SGHAT and CDR2 is FQNNGV. The CDR3 loop spans 12 amino acids. The CDR3 loop is CASSFQGTIQYF.

The rearrangement links TRBV24-1 to TRBJ2-7; TCRdb's D call of TRBD1 is untestable without DNA. The germline CDR1 and CDR2 sequences are KGHDR and SFDVKD. CDR3 size: 14 residues. CDR3 loop: CATRQNRQRLEQYF.